This TCR beta chain was identified during a study of shared clonotypes between healthy human individuals. Only Caucasian adults living in Nashville, Tennessee served as donors. Study-wide results and limits: A small donor pool kept down the genetic and exposure-history diversity that was represented.

Data came from immunoSEQ multiplex PCR; TCRdb stores just in-frame clones and leaves some out. The sample holds a few million clones, more than 80% seen once. The CDR3 consists of 14 residues. Germline lookup yields CDR1 SGHAT and CDR2 FQNNGV. With V trimmed by 6 bases and J by 4 bases, 4 bases remained unmatched. Remarks on this clone: The antigen is unknown.

This TCR came from a young man in good health. Some clones in this sample may be carry-over from other donors' samples. Specimen: naive CD4+ T cells from PBMCs. The subset denotes: CD45RA+ positively selected. This sequence joins TRBV11-2 and TRBJ1-5; TRBD1 matches 9 bases. As DNA, the CDR3 is TGTGCCAGCAGTCAGACAGGGGGAAATCAGCCCCAGCATTTT. Protein product: CASSQTGGNQPQHF. Based on the CDR3 plus reference TRBV11-2 and TRBJ1-5, the full variable domain is EAGVAQSPRYKIIEKRQSVAFWCNPISGHATLYWYQQILGQGPKLLIQFQNNGVVDDSQLPKDRFSAERLKGVDSTLKIQPAKLEDSAVYLCASSQTGGNQPQHFGDGTRLSIL.